A selection of T cell receptor beta chains follows, all from one sample in a study of T cells in narcolepsy. The assay was immunoSEQ multiplex PCR, and TCRdb's table has in-frame clones only and misses some. The table has more than 10,000 clones, 70% to 75% seen once. Material: CD45RA- memory CD8+ T cells from PBMCs. These receptors originate from a human donor with narcolepsy. Each CDR3 is given with its conserved first and last residue. A D gene is named only where the DNA matches it firmly. Only part of the rows carry a size: once, few, many, or a class if the clone is expanded.

D gene	clone size	V gene	J gene	CDR3 protein	CDR3 DNA
NA	NA	TRBV7-8	TRBJ1-2	CASSASQLTRKTYGYTF	TGTGCCAGCAGCGCATCGCAGCTTACCCGAAAGACCTATGGCTACACCTTC
TRBD1	few	TRBV10-2	TRBJ2-7	CASTGTGGGYEQYF	TGCGCCAGCACCGGGACAGGGGGCGGCTACGAGCAGTACTTC
TRBD2	NA	TRBV28	TRBJ2-1	CASSYSLAEPNEQFF	TGTGCCAGCAGTTATTCCCTAGCGGAGCCCAATGAGCAGTTCTTC
NA	NA	TRBV5-6	TRBJ1-1	CASSPGAGTEAFF	TGTGCCAGCAGCCCAGGGGCAGGGACTGAAGCTTTCTTT
NA	once	TRBV11-2	TRBJ2-3	CASSFRGRSTDTQYF	TGTGCCAGCAGCTTCCGGGGGAGAAGCACAGATACGCAGTATTTT
NA	once	TRBV2	TRBJ2-7	CASSEDYSYEQYF	TGTGCCAGCAGTGAAGACTATTCCTACGAGCAGTACTTC
NA	NA	TRBV2	TRBJ1-2	CASIRGEGGYTF	TGTGCCAGCATACGAGGGGAAGGTGGCTACACCTTC
NA	NA	TRBV28	TRBJ2-5	CASSLWVRETQYF	TGTGCCAGCAGTTTATGGGTACGAGAGACCCAGTACTTC
NA	NA	TRBV5-1	TRBJ2-6	CASSLAWGAGANVLTF	TGCGCCAGCAGCTTGGCATGGGGCGCTGGGGCCAACGTCCTGACTTTC
NA	few	TRBV7-9	TRBJ1-1	CASSQAIHTEAFF	TGTGCCAGCAGCCAAGCTATTCACACTGAAGCTTTCTTT
TRBD1	NA	TRBV4-3	TRBJ2-7	CASSQDRGRAYEQYF	TGCGCCAGCAGCCAAGACAGGGGGCGGGCCTACGAGCAGTACTTC
NA	NA	TRBV5-4	TRBJ1-2	CAQSYGWSDYGYTF	TGTGCCCAGTCCTACGGGTGGTCCGACTATGGCTACACCTTC
TRBD2	few	TRBV7-9	TRBJ2-1	CASSPWTSYNEQFF	TGTGCCAGCAGCCCTTGGACTAGCTACAATGAGCAGTTCTTC
NA	NA	TRBV20-1	TRBJ2-7	CSATLVYEQYF	TGCAGTGCCACGCTAGTATACGAGCAGTACTTC
NA	NA	TRBV7-6	TRBJ2-7	CASSLPGSSYEQYF	TGTGCCAGCAGCTTGCCGGGATCTTCCTACGAGCAGTACTTC
TRBD1	few	TRBV27	TRBJ1-5	CASGLTGRNQPQHF	TGTGCCAGCGGATTGACAGGGCGCAATCAGCCCCAGCATTTT
NA	NA	TRBV4-1	TRBJ2-7	CASSQKISSYEQYF	TGCGCCAGCAGCCAGAAAATTAGCTCCTACGAGCAGTACTTC
TRBD1	once	TRBV6-5	TRBJ2-7	CASRIGQGFSYEQYF	TGTGCCAGCAGAATTGGACAGGGCTTCTCCTACGAGCAGTACTTC
TRBD2	NA	TRBV6-4	TRBJ2-1	CASSGIAGSYNEQFF	TGTGCCAGCAGTGGTATAGCGGGGTCCTACAATGAGCAGTTCTTC
NA	NA	TRBV2	TRBJ1-5	CASSKYGYSNQPQHF	TGTGCCAGCAGTAAATACGGATATAGCAATCAGCCCCAGCATTTT